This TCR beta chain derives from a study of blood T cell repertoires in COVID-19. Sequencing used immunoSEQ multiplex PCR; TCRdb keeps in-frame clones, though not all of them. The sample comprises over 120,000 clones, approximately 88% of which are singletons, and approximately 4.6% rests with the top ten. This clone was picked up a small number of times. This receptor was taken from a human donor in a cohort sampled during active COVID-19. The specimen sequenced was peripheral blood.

This CDR3 reads CASSLLDSPYEQYF. The CDR3 DNA reads TGTGCCAGTAGTTTACTGGACTCCCCCTACGAGCAGTACTTC. The gene calls are TRBV19 and TRBJ2-7, with D possibly matching TRBD2 (5 bases). Germline values: CDR1 LNHDA, CDR2 SQIVND (reference sequence). With 5 bases removed from V and 2 bases from J, the gap between germline ends came to 13 bases. This CDR3 comprises 14 residues.